The 21 T cell receptor beta chains below come from one sample, sequenced in a study of T cells after yellow fever vaccination. TCRdb reanalysed the 5' RACE reads using MiXCR and keeps one entry per CDR3 protein. The sample lists 450,000 to 550,000 distinct CDR3 sequences; 20% to 25% were seen once. The sample was PBMCs, taken about 21 days after the first yellow fever vaccination. The receptor source for this set is a young man who received the YFV17D yellow fever vaccine.

This clonotype was recorded a few times. This chain uses TRBV12-3 or TRBV12-4 with TRBJ2-1, with D possibly TRBD2 on 6 matching bases. The CDR3 is 12 amino acids. With 5 bases removed from V and 9 bases from J, the gap between germline ends came to 11 bases. The chain's CDR3 is CASSRLDAEQFF. CDR3 DNA: TGTGCCAGCAGTCGACTAGACGCTGAGCAGTTCTTC.

This clonotype was recorded a few times. This chain links TRBV7-9 with TRBJ2-1; TRBD1 might be the D (5 bases). CDR1 is SEHNR, CDR2 FQNEAQ, per germline (reference sequence). Trimming left V 5 bases short and J 8 bases short, with 16 bases between. This CDR3 comprises 14 residues. The CDR3 region is CASSPSGFWDEQFF. The CDR3, as DNA: TGTGCCAGCAGCCCCTCAGGGTTTTGGGATGAGCAGTTCTTC.

This clonotype showed up just a few times. The chain has TRBV3-1 and TRBJ2-5, with 8 bases fitting TRBD2. Germline loops: CDR1 LGHDT, CDR2 YNNKEL (reference sequence). The CDR3 is 14 residues long. Trimming removed 6 bases from V and 8 bases from J; junction bases left unmatched: 11. This CDR3 reads CASSPLADLGTQYF. Written as DNA, the CDR3 is TGTGCCAGCAGTCCACTAGCGGATCTTGGAACCCAGTACTTC.

The chain combines TRBV6-5 with TRBJ2-1, with 8 bases lining up with TRBD2. J lost 3 bases, V lost 0 bases, and 4 bases had no gene match. The CDR3 sequence is 16 residues long. The germline V gene encodes CDR1 MNHEY and CDR2 SVGAGI. The CDR3, as DNA: TGTGCCAGCAGTTACTCGTTGACTAGCGACTACAATGAGCAGTTCTTC. Protein sequence: CASSYSLTSDYNEQFF.

The chain uses TRBV20-1 and TRBJ2-1, with 10 bases identical to TRBD2. The CDR3 has 14 residues. V lost 3 bases and J lost 7; bases outside the gene matches: 6. The germline gives CDR1 DFQATT, CDR2 SNEGSKA (reference sequence). The CDR3 loop reads CSASYTSGDNEQFF. The CDR3 region has the DNA TGCAGTGCTAGTTATACTAGCGGGGATAATGAGCAGTTCTTC.

This clonotype has just a few counts. V and J are TRBV7-6 and TRBJ1-6; D not resolved. The CDR3 consists of 15 residues. V was trimmed by 5 bases and J by 10 bases, leaving 18 bases between them. Germline V CDR1 and CDR2: SGHVS, FNYEAQ. The CDR3 coding sequence is TGTGCCAGCAGCCCCATAGTCGGGTCTCGGTCACCCCTCCACTTT. Residues: CASSPIVGSRSPLHF.

This clonotype was detected only a few times. This chain links TRBV28 with TRBJ2-7; 7 bases are a match to TRBD1. Germline V CDR1 and CDR2: MDHEN, SYDVKM. The CDR3 is 14 amino acids. Trimming at V came to 4 bases and at J to 1 base, leaving 4 bases not matched to a gene. In DNA form, the CDR3 reads TGTGCCAGCAGTTCTACAGGGGTATCCTACGAGCAGTACGTC. Translation: CASSSTGVSYEQYV.

This clonotype has a handful of counts. CDR3 sequence reads: CASTLGRGDEQYF. The CDR3 DNA reads as TGTGCCAGCACCTTGGGGCGCGGGGACGAGCAGTACTTC. V usage is TRBV12-3 or TRBV12-4 and J usage is TRBJ2-7, with TRBD2 as a possible D gene (6 bases). Trimming shortened V by 7 bases and J by 5 bases, and 15 bases separated the two germline ends. The length of the CDR3 is 13 residues.

This sequence joins TRBV11-2 and TRBJ2-2, with 9 bases lining up with TRBD2. The germline CDR1 and CDR2 sequences are SGHAT and FQNNGV. The trim removed 2 bases at V and 4 bases at J, leaving 5 bases unmatched. The CDR3 is made up of 16 amino acids. The CDR3 spells CASSLKRGAATGELFF. DNA of the CDR3: TGTGCCAGCAGCTTAAAGCGGGGGGCAGCCACCGGGGAGCTGTTTTTT.

This clonotype occurred a few times. The chain links TRBV3-1 to TRBJ2-3; D ambiguous. Trimming removed 2 bases from V and 4 bases from J, with 4 bases in between. The CDR3 has 12 amino acids. The V gene's germline CDR1 is LGHDT and CDR2 YNNKEL (reference sequence). CDR3 amino acids: CASSQRADTQYF. CDR3 DNA sequence: TGTGCCAGCAGCCAAAGAGCAGATACGCAGTATTTT.

This clonotype was found a few times. The chain carries TRBV3-1 and TRBJ2-1; 10 bases agree with TRBD2. CDR1 is LGHDT and CDR2 is YNNKEL in the germline V gene (reference sequence). The CDR3 extends over 15 amino acids. With V trimmed by 0 bases and J by 10 bases, 6 bases remained unmatched. The CDR3 loop is CASSQDLSGGDEQFF. Written as DNA, the CDR3 is TGTGCCAGCAGCCAAGATCTAAGCGGGGGGGACGAGCAGTTCTTC.

The chain couples TRBV6-1 to TRBJ2-1, with 10 bases aligning to TRBD2. Germline V gene lookup returns CDR1 MNHNS and CDR2 SASEGT. This CDR3 has 16 residues. With V trimmed by 7 bases and J by 9 bases, 15 bases remained unmatched. CDR3 DNA sequence: TGTGCCAGCACCCCCCCCACTAGCGGGGCCGGGGGTGAGCAGTTCTTC. This translates into CASTPPTSGAGGEQFF.

This clonotype has a count of ten or more. The genes are TRBV28 and TRBJ2-7; D gene unclear. The CDR3 consists of 14 residues. The germline V and J ends were trimmed by 8 bases and 0 bases, with 14 bases remaining between them. Germline V gene lookup returns CDR1 MDHEN and CDR2 SYDVKM. CDR3 region: CASSGHRHSYEQYV. CDR3 sequence (DNA): TGTGCCAGCTCCGGGCATCGGCACTCCTACGAGCAGTACGTC.

In this sample, this clonotype turned up many times. CDR3 loop: CASSLLSSALETQYF. DNA of the CDR3: TGCGCCAGCAGCTTGTTGTCTAGCGCTCTCGAGACCCAGTACTTC. V and J are TRBV5-1 and TRBJ2-5, with D possibly being TRBD2 (6 bases). The V end lost 1 base, the J end lost 5 bases, and 15 bases lay between the germline ends. This CDR3 has 15 amino acids. Germline lookup yields CDR1 SGHRS and CDR2 YFSETQ.

This clonotype occurred a few times. The chain combines TRBV6-5 with TRBJ1-2, with a weak D call TRBD1 (6 bases). Germline assignment: CDR1 MNHEY and CDR2 SVGAGI. This CDR3 comprises 11 residues. The ends were cut back, 7 bases at V and 8 bases at J, with 11 bases in the middle. CDR3 loop: CASTTGRGYTF. CDR3 nucleotides: TGTGCCAGCACCACAGGGCGCGGCTACACCTTC.

This clonotype was counted only a few times. V usage is TRBV30 and J usage is TRBJ1-2, with D possibly TRBD1 on 5 matching bases. The V and J ends lost 4 bases and 6 bases respectively, with 18 bases between them. Germline CDR1 reads GTSNPN; CDR2 reads SVGIG (reference sequence). The length of the CDR3 is 14 residues. For the CDR3, the DNA is TGTGCCTGGACCAAAGGGGTGAAAGAGGATGGCTACACCTTC. It yields the protein CAWTKGVKEDGYTF.

This clonotype appeared a few times. This chain uses TRBV15 with TRBJ1-1; no definite D call. Germline V lookup: CDR1 LNHNV, CDR2 YYDKDF (reference sequence). The V and J ends lost 3 bases and 1 base respectively, with 6 bases between them. The length of the CDR3 is 13 residues. The CDR3 DNA reads as TGTGCCACCAGCAGCGAACGGAACACTGAAGCTTTCTTT. Protein sequence: CATSSERNTEAFF.

This clonotype appeared a few times. The chain is built from TRBV20-1 and TRBJ2-7, with TRBD2 identical over 8 bases. CDR3 length: 15 residues. From germline, CDR1 is DFQATT and CDR2 SNEGSKA (reference sequence). Losses at the gene ends were 3 bases for V and 2 bases for J; bases not matched to a gene: 9. The CDR3 bases are TGCAGTGCTAGTCCCCTGACGGGGGGGGCCTACGAGCAGTACTTC. Amino acids: CSASPLTGGAYEQYF.

The chain carries TRBV11-1 and TRBJ2-3; 11 nucleotides align to TRBD2. J gave up 5 bases and V 5 bases, and 18 bases lay outside the gene matches. Germline V gene data show CDR1 as SGHAT and CDR2 as FQDESV (reference sequence). There are 19 residues in the CDR3. Written as DNA, the CDR3 is TGTGCCAGCAGCACCTCTTTGATGGTAGCGGGGGGGCGGAGAGATACGCAGTATTTT. It codes for CASSTSLMVAGGRRDTQYF.

This chain joins TRBV20-1 and TRBJ2-5, with D possibly TRBD2 on 6 matching bases. CDR3 length equals 12 residues. Germline V gene sequence: CDR1 DFQATT, CDR2 SNEGSKA (reference sequence). In nucleotides, the CDR3 is TGCATCGCCCGGGGGAATGGAGAGACCCAGTACTTC. This encodes CIARGNGETQYF.

The rearrangement uses TRBV20-1 and TRBJ2-3; a weak D match, TRBD2 (6 bases). This CDR3 region has 15 residues. V shed 3 bases and J shed 3 bases, with 16 bases lying between them. In germline, CDR1 is DFQATT, CDR2 SNEGSKA (reference sequence). The CDR3 is CSASPILADTDTQYF. CDR3 coding DNA: TGCAGTGCTAGTCCCATACTAGCAGATACAGATACGCAGTATTTT.